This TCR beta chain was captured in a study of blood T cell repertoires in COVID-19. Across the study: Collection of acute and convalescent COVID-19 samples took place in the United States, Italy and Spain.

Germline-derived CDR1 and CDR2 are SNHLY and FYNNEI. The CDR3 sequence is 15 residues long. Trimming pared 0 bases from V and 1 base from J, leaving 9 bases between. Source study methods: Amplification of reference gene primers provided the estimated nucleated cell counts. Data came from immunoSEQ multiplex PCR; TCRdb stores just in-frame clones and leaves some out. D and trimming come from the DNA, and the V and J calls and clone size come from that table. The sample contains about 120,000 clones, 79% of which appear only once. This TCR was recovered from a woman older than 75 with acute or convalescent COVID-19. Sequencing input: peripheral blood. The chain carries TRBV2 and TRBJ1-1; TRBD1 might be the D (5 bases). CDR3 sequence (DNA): TGTGCCAGCAGTGAAGCTAGACAGAAGAACACTGAAGCTTTCTTT. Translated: CASSEARQKNTEAFF. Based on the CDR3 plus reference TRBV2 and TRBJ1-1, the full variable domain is EPEVTQTPSHQVTQMGQEVILRCVPISNHLYFYWYRQILGQKVEFLVSFYNNEISEKSEIFDDQFSVERPDGSNFTLKIRSTKLEDSAMYFCASSEARQKNTEAFFGQGTRLTVV.